A single sample gave rise to the 18 T cell receptor beta chains below, sequenced in a study of cytomegalovirus exposure and HLA in healthy donors (dated by TCRdb to the late 2010s). The library was prepared using the immunoSEQ multiplex PCR assay. For the multiplex PCR, a mixture combining 60 forward primers for TCR Vbeta segments and 13 reverse primers for TCR Jbeta segments was used. The clones in this table, taken by TCRdb from immuneACCESS, are in-frame only. Not every clone is retained; where verified, under half of the shortfall comes from an unresolved V gene, and the cause of the rest is unknown. This sample comprises about 150,000 clones, roughly three quarters of them detected only once. The ten largest clones add up to roughly 13% of the sample. Material: PBMCs. These receptors came from a man aged 25-45 years in good health and CMV-seropositive.

V is TRBV28 and J is TRBJ2-7; 10 bases match TRBD2. Trimming took 5 bases from V and 7 from J; bases not matched to a gene: 8. The germline gives CDR1 MDHEN, CDR2 SYDVKM. This CDR3 comprises 14 residues. In DNA, the CDR3 is TGTGCCAGCAGTCAGCCTAGCGGGAGTAGAGAGCAGTACTTC. Protein: CASSQPSGSREQYF.

This chain uses TRBV12-5 with TRBJ2-7, with D possibly TRBD1 on 5 matching bases. The germline V gene encodes CDR1 LGHNT and CDR2 FRNRAP. V was trimmed by 0 bases and J by 0 bases, leaving 15 bases between them. The CDR3 is 17 residues long. The CDR3 protein is CASGLVTGGDSSYEQYF. CDR3 nucleotides: TGTGCTAGTGGTTTGGTAACTGGCGGAGACAGCTCCTACGAGCAGTACTTC.

This rearrangement joins TRBV19 to TRBJ1-4; 7 positions agree with TRBD1. CDR1 LNHDA and CDR2 SQIVND come from the germline V gene (reference sequence). CDR3 length equals 15 residues. V lost 7 bases to trimming and J lost 5 bases; unmatched junction nucleotides: 10. The CDR3 loop reads CASKNPGQINEKLFF. Written as DNA, the CDR3 is TGTGCCAGTAAAAATCCGGGACAGATCAATGAAAAACTGTTTTTT. The full variable domain, completed using reference TRBV19 and TRBJ1-4, is DGGITQSPKYLFRKEGQNVTLSCEQNLNHDAMYWYRQDPGQGLRLIYYSQIVNDFQKGDIAEGYSVSREKKESFPLTVTSAQKNPTAFYLCASKNPGQINEKLFFGSGTQLSVL.

This clone was recorded a few times. CDR3 sequence (DNA): TGTGCCACCAGCAGAGGGGGCGACGAGGAGACCCAGTACTTC. Its translation: CATSRGGDEETQYF. The J gene is TRBJ2-5, the V gene TRBV15, with D perhaps matching TRBD1 (5 bases). Trimming removed 1 base from V and 5 bases from J, with 11 bases in between. The CDR3 has 14 residues. The germline gives CDR1 LNHNV, CDR2 YYDKDF (reference sequence).

This clone showed up just a few times. V and J are TRBV7-3 and TRBJ2-1; 14 nucleotides agree with TRBD2. J lost 9 bases, V lost 6 bases, and 7 bases had no gene match. The CDR3 loop spans 15 amino acids. Germline values: CDR1 SGHTA, CDR2 FQGTGA. CDR3 protein: CASRPGTSGSSEQFF. The CDR3, as DNA: TGTGCCAGCAGGCCCGGGACTAGCGGGAGTAGTGAGCAGTTCTTC.

The chain has TRBV10-3 and TRBJ2-3; TRBD2 matches at 8 bases. The V gene end was trimmed by 11 bases and the J gene end by 0 bases; junction bases not matched to a gene: 4. CDR1 and CDR2 from the germline V gene are ENHRY and SYGVKD. This CDR3 has 13 residues. The CDR3 here is CAVSSGSTDTQYF. CDR3 nucleotide sequence: TGTGCCGTATCTAGCGGGAGCACAGATACGCAGTATTTT.

A remark on this clone: This CDR3 is also generated by other DNA sequences in the sample. The gene calls are TRBV29-1 and TRBJ2-1; D is unresolved. Germline V gene data show CDR1 as SQVTM and CDR2 as ANQGSEA. The V end was cut by 2 bases, the J end by 8 bases, with 7 bases between. The CDR3 totals 11 residues. The CDR3 reads CSVERGHEQFF. CDR3 nucleotides: TGCAGCGTTGAACGCGGTCATGAGCAGTTCTTC.

The V gene is TRBV7-6, the J gene TRBJ2-5; TRBD2 matches at 7 bases. The assigned J gene may be wrong: the sequence end matches TRBJ2-7 better. The CDR3 runs to 18 residues. Germline V gene data show CDR1 as SGHVS and CDR2 as FNYEAQ. CDR3 bases: TGTGCCAGCAGCTTGGCCCTCGGGGGGACGGTGAGCACCTACGAGCAGTACTTC. Translated: CASSLALGGTVSTYEQYF.

V gene TRBV6-5 combines with J gene TRBJ1-1; perhaps TRBD1 as D (5 bases). The length of the CDR3 is 14 residues. Germline assignment: CDR1 MNHEY and CDR2 SVGAGI. V was pared by 2 bases and J by 2 bases, with 9 bases between. In DNA form, the CDR3 reads TGTGCCAGCAGTTACCAGGGTTCTAACACTGAAGCTTTCTTT. Its protein is CASSYQGSNTEAFF.

The rearrangement uses TRBV6-1 and TRBJ2-3, with a tentative D call TRBD1 (6 bases). Germline CDR1 is MNHNS and CDR2 is SASEGT. Trimming took 3 bases from V and 8 from J, leaving 15 bases between them. The CDR3 is 14 amino acids. The CDR3 sequence is CASSEGHPGFTQYF. CDR3 nucleotides: TGTGCCAGCAGTGAGGGACACCCCGGATTTACGCAGTATTTT.

This clone was seen more than once but under ten times. J is TRBJ2-7 and V is TRBV6-6, with D perhaps matching TRBD1 (5 bases). Germline CDR1 reads MNHNY; CDR2 reads SVGAGI (reference sequence). The V gene lost 5 bases and the J gene lost 3 bases, with 11 bases spanning the gap. This CDR3 contains 13 residues. The CDR3 loop is CASSLKGIYEQYF. In DNA, the CDR3 is TGTGCCAGCAGTCTGAAGGGGATCTACGAGCAGTACTTC.

The chain employs TRBV11-3 and TRBJ1-1; possibly TRBD1 for D (6 bases). Germline V gene sequence: CDR1 SGHNT, CDR2 YENEEA. With 0 bases removed from V and 11 bases from J, the gap between germline ends came to 13 bases. This CDR3 region has 13 residues. CDR3 DNA: TGTGCCAGCAGCTTAGATAGGGACACCCTGGCTTTCTTT. The encoded protein is CASSLDRDTLAFF.

The J gene is TRBJ1-1, the V gene TRBV28; D not certain. The CDR3 is 15 residues long. The V and J ends lost 1 base and 4 bases respectively, with 13 bases between them. Germline values: CDR1 MDHEN, CDR2 SYDVKM. CDR3 region: CASSLFWQKITEAFF. CDR3 sequence (DNA): TGTGCCAGCAGTTTATTTTGGCAGAAGATCACTGAAGCTTTCTTT.

The J gene is TRBJ2-1, the V gene TRBV7-8, with D possibly TRBD2 on 6 matching bases. The CDR3 extends over 17 amino acids. The germline V gene has CDR1 SGHVS and CDR2 FQNEAQ. V shed 6 bases and J shed 0 bases, with 18 bases lying between them. DNA for the CDR3: TGTGCCAGCAGTCGGCGAATAGCGGTGAGCTCCTACAATGAGCAGTTCTTC. This codes for CASSRRIAVSSYNEQFF.

This clone was detected only a few times. The chain is built from TRBV7-2 and TRBJ2-7; D might be TRBD2 (5 bases). The V end was cut by 1 base, the J end by 4 bases, with 8 bases between. CDR1 and CDR2 (germline): SGHTA, FQGNSA. CDR3 length: 13 amino acids. The CDR3 here is CASSLVPGYEQYF. The CDR3 DNA reads as TGTGCCAGCAGCTTAGTACCGGGATACGAGCAGTACTTC.

This clone was recorded once. The genes are TRBV19 and TRBJ1-1; no firm D call. This CDR3 contains 14 residues. Between the trimmed V and J ends, which lost 2 bases and 2 bases, there was a span of 9 bases. The germline V gene has CDR1 LNHDA and CDR2 SQIVND (reference sequence). The CDR3 is CASSITGSNTEAFF. CDR3 bases: TGTGCCAGTAGTATAACGGGGTCCAACACTGAAGCTTTCTTT.

V gene TRBV28 combines with J gene TRBJ2-1; D is unclear. The CDR3 contains 13 residues. Trimming shortened V by 7 bases and J by 4 bases, and 11 bases separated the two germline ends. Germline V gives CDR1 MDHEN, CDR2 SYDVKM. CDR3 DNA: TGTGCCAGCACCCCGACAACTTACAATGAGCAGTTCTTC. Translating gives CASTPTTYNEQFF.

The rearrangement joins TRBV28 to TRBJ1-3; D is unresolved. Looked up from germline, CDR1 is MDHEN and CDR2 is SYDVKM. The CDR3 runs 14 residues. Trimming stripped 8 bases from V and 2 bases from J, with 13 bases between. The CDR3 region is CASGEIVAGNTIYF. Written as DNA, the CDR3 is TGTGCCAGCGGGGAGATTGTCGCTGGAAACACCATATATTTT.